This TCR beta chain stems from a study of Ad26.COV2.S vaccination and SARS-CoV-2 variants. General study results and limits: The placebo group had lower spike-specific TCR breadth than the vaccine recipients did.

Trimming removed 2 bases at V and 1 base at J, with 17 bases between. The CDR3 has 17 residues. The germline gives CDR1 SGHNT, CDR2 YENEEA. A word on this clone: The target antigen is unknown.

The treatment was: some 20 received Ad26.COV2.S at low or high dose, single or two shots; several received placebo; per-sample allocation not given. Sampling took place 63 days after the first vaccine or placebo injection. Some clones are missing from TCRdb's copy, which holds only in-frame ones; the method was immunoSEQ multiplex PCR. The repertoire holds some 340,000 clones, with roughly 80% as singletons. The chain is built from TRBV11-3 and TRBJ1-1; D is undetermined. Sequencing was performed on peripheral blood, taken in a trial of Ad26.COV2.S vaccine versus placebo. This TCR derives from a person between 18 and 59 years old who received the Ad26.COV2.S COVID-19 vaccine or a placebo. The CDR3 coding sequence is TGTGCCAGCAGCTTATCCTTCTGGGGAGTCCCGAACACTGAAGCTTTCTTT. Translation: CASSLSFWGVPNTEAFF.